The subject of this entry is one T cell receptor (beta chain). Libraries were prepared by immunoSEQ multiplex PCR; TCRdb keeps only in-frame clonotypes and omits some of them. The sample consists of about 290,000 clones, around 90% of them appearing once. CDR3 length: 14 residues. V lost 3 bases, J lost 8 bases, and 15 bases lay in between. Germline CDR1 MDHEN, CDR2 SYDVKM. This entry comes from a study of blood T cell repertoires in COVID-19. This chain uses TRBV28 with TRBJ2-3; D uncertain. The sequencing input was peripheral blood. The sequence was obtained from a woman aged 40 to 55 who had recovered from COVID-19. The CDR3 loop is CASSLVESSGTQYF. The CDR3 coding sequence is TGTGCCAGCAGTTTGGTCGAGTCCTCAGGTACGCAGTATTTT.